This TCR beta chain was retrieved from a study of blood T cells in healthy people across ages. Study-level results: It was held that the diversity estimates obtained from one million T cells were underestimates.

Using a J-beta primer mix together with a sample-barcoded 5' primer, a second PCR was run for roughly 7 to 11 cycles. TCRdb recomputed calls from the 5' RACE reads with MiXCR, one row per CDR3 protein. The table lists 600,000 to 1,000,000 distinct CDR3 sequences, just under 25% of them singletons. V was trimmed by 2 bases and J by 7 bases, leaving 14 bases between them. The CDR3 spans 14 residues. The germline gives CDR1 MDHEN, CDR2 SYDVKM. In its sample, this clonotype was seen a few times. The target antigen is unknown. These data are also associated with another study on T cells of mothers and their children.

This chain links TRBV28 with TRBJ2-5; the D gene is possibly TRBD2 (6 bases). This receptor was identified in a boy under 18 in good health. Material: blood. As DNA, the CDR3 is TGTGCCAGCAGTTTAGCGGGGTTAACCCGGACCCAGTACTTC. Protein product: CASSLAGLTRTQYF.